The T cell receptor beta chain described here comes from a study of read filtering for tumor transcriptome and immune sequencing. General study findings and limits: Dropping single-read clonotypes raised IR-seq and RNA-seq shared-clonotype correlation. The CD138-negative fraction was mixed bone marrow immune cells, not pure T cells.

This clonotype was seen at least ten times. Antigen: not known. From around 0.4 ug of RNA, a library with molecular barcoded alpha/delta and beta/gamma adaptors was made. TCRdb itself ran the reads through MiXCR, one entry per CDR3 protein. The sample consists of some 120,000 distinct CDR3 sequences, 10% to 15% of them appearing once. CDR3 size: 15 residues. CDR1 SGHRS and CDR2 YFSETQ come from the germline V gene. V was pared by 5 bases and J by 7 bases, with 16 bases between. V is TRBV5-1 and J is TRBJ1-6; possible D gene TRBD1, 5 bases. The source is a donor aged 40 or over with multiple myeloma. The specimen sequenced was a population of CD138-negative cells sorted from bone marrow. Here the CDR3 reads CASRLERGRNSPLHF. CDR3 nucleotide sequence: TGCGCCAGCAGGCTGGAGAGGGGACGAAATTCACCCCTCCACTTT. The whole variable domain, remainder taken from reference TRBV5-1 and TRBJ1-6, is KAGVTQTPRYLIKTRGQQVTLSCSPISGHRSVSWYQQTPGQGLQFLFEYFSETQRNKGNFPGRFSGRQFSNSRSEMNVSTLELGDSALYLCASRLERGRNSPLHFGNGTRLTVT.